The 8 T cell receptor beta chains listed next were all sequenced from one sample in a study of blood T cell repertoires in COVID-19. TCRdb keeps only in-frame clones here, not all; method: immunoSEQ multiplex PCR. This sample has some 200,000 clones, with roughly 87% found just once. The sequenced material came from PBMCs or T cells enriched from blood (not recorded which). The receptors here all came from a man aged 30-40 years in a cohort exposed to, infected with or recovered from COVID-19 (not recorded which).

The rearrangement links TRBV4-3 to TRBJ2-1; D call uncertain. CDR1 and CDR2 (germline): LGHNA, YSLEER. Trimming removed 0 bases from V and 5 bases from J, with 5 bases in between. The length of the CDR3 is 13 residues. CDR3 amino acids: CASSQDSDNEQFF. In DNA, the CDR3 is TGCGCCAGCAGCCAAGACTCTGACAATGAGCAGTTCTTC.

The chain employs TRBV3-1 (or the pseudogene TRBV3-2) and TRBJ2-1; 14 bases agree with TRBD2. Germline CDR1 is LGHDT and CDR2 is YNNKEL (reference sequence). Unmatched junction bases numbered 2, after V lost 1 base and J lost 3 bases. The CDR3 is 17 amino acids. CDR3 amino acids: CASSQGTSGRSYNEQFF. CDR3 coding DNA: TGTGCCAGCAGCCAAGGGACTAGCGGGAGGAGCTACAATGAGCAGTTCTTC.

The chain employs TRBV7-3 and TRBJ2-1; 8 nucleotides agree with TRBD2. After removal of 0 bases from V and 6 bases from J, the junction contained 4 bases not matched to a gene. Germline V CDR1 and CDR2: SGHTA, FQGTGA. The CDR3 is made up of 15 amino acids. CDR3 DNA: TGTGCCAGCAGCTTAACTGGCGGGAGGCCCAATGAGCAGTTCTTC. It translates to CASSLTGGRPNEQFF.

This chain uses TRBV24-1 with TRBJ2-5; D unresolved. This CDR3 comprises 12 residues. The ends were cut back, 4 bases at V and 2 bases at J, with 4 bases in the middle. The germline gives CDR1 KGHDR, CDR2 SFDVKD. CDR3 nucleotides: TGTGCCACCAGTGACTATCAAGAGACCCAGTACTTC. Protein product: CATSDYQETQYF.

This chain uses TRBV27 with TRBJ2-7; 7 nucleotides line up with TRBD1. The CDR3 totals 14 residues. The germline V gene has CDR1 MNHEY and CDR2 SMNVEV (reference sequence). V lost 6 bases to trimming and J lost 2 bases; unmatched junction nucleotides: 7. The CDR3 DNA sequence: TGTGCCAGCAGAACAGAGACAGGGCCCTACGAGCAGTACTTC. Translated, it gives CASRTETGPYEQYF.

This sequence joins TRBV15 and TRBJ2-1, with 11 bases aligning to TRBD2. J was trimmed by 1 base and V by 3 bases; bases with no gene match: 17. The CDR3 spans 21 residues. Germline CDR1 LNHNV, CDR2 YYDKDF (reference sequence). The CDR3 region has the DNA TGTGCCACCAGCAGGGGTCAACTAGCGGGAGACGAAAACAGGTCCTACAATGAGCAGTTCTTC. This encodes CATSRGQLAGDENRSYNEQFF. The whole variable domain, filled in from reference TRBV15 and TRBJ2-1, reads DAMVIQNPRYQVTQFGKPVTLSCSQTLNHNVMYWYQQKSSQAPKLLFHYYDKDFNNEADTPDNFQSRRPNTSFCFLDIRSPGLGDTAMYLCATSRGQLAGDENRSYNEQFFGPGTRLTVL.

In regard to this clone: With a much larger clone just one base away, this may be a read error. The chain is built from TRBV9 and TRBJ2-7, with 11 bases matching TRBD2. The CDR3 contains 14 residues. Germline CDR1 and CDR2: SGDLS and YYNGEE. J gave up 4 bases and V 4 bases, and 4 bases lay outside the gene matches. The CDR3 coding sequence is TGTGCCAGCAGCCCCGGGACTAGCGGATACGAGCAGTACTTC. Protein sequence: CASSPGTSGYEQYF.

CDR3 in DNA: TGTGCCATCAGTGAATACAAGCGGACAGGGTCTGCGTACGAGCAGTACTTC. Its translation: CAISEYKRTGSAYEQYF. This chain uses TRBV10-3 with TRBJ2-7; 8 nucleotides align to TRBD1. The CDR3 totals 17 residues. Unmatched junction bases numbered 14, after V lost 3 bases and J lost 4 bases. Germline V CDR1 and CDR2: ENHRY, SYGVKD.